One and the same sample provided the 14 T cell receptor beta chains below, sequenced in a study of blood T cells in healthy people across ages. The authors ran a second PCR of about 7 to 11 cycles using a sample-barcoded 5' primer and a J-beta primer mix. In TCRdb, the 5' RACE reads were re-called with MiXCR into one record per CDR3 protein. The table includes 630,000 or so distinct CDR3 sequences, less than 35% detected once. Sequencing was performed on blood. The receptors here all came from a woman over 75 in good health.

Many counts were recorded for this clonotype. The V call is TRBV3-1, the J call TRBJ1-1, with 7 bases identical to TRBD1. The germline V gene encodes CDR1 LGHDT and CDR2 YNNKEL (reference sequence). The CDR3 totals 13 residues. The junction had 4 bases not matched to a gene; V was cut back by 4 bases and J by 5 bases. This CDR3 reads CASSRQGLTEAFF. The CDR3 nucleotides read TGTGCCAGCAGCCGACAGGGTTTGACTGAAGCTTTCTTT.

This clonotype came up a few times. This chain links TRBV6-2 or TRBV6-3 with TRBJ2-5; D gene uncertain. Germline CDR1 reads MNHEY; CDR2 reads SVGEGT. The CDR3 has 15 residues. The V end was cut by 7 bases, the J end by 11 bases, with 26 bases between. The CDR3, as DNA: TGTGCCAGCACAACGACGCACAAAGCCCACCACGAACAGTACTTC. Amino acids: CASTTTHKAHHEQYF.

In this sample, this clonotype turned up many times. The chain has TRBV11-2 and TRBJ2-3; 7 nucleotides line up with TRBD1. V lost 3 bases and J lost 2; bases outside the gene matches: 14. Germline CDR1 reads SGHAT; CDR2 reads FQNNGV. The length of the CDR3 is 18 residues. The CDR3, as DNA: TGTGCCAGCAGCTTGACCGCCAGGAAGGGGGCCTACACAGATACGCAGTATTTT. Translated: CASSLTARKGAYTDTQYF.

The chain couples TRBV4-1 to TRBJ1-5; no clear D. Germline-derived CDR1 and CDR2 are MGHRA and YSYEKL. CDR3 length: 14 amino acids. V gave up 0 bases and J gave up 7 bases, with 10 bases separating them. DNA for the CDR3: TGCGCCAGCAGCCAAGATTTTGTTGCCCAGCCCCAGCATTTT. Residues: CASSQDFVAQPQHF.

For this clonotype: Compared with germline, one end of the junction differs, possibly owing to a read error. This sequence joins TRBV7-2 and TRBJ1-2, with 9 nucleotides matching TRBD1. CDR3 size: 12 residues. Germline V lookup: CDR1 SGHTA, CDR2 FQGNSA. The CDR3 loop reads CASSGDRGGCTF. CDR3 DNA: TGTGCCAGCAGCGGTGACAGGGGGGGCTGCACCTTC.

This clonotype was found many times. For the CDR3, the DNA is TGCGCCAGCACCTCGGGACTAGCGGGTTACAATGAGCAGTTCTTC. It encodes CASTSGLAGYNEQFF. The rearrangement links TRBV5-1 to TRBJ2-1; 12 bases match TRBD2. J gave up 4 bases and V 6 bases, and 5 bases lay outside the gene matches. CDR3 length: 15 amino acids. Germline V gene sequence: CDR1 SGHRS, CDR2 YFSETQ.

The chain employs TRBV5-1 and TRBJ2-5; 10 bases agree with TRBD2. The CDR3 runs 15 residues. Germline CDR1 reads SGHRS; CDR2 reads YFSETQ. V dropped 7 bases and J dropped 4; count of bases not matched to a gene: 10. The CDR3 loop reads CASGVAGGQGETQYF. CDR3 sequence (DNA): TGCGCCAGCGGTGTAGCGGGGGGACAAGGAGAGACCCAGTACTTC.

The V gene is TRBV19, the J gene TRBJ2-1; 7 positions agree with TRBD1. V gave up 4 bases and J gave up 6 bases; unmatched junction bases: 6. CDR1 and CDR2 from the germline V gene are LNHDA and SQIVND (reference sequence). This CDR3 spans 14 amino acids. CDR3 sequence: CASSTDRVLNEQFF. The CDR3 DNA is TGTGCCAGTAGTACTGACAGGGTTCTCAATGAGCAGTTCTTC.

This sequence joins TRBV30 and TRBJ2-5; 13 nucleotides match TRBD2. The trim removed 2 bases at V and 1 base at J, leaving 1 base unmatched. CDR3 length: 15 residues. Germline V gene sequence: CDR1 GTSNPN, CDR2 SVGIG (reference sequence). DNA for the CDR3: TGTGCCTGGAGTACTAGCGGGGGGGCCCAAGAGACCCAGTACTTC. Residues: CAWSTSGGAQETQYF.

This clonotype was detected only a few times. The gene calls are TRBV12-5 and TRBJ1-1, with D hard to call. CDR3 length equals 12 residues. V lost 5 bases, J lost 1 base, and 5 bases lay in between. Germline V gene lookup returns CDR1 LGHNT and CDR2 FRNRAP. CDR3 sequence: CASGPPNTEAFF. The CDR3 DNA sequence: TGTGCTAGTGGTCCACCGAACACTGAAGCTTTCTTT. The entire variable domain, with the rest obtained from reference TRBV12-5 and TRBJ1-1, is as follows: DARVTQTPRHKVTEMGQEVTMRCQPILGHNTVFWYRQTMMQGLELLAYFRNRAPLDDSGMPKDRFSAEMPDATLATLKIQPSEPRDSAVYFCASGPPNTEAFFGQGTRLTVV.

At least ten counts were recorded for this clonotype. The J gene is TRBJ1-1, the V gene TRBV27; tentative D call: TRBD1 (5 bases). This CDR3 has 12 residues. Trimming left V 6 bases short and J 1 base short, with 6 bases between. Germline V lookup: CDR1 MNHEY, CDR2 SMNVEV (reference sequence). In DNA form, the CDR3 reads TGTGCCAGCAGGGGGCAGAACACTGAAGCTTTCTTT. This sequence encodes CASRGQNTEAFF.

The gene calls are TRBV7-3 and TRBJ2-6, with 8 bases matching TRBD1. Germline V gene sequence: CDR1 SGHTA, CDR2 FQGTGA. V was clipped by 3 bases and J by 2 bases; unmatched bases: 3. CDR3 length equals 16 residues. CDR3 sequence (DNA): TGTGCCAGCAGCTTGGACAGGGCAGCTGGGGCCAACGTCCTGACTTTC. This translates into CASSLDRAAGANVLTF. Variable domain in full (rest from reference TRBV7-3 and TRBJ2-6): GAGVSQTPSNKVTEKGKYVELRCDPISGHTALYWYRQSLGQGPEFLIYFQGTGAADDSGLPNDRFFAVRPEGSVSTLKIQRTERGDSAVYLCASSLDRAAGANVLTFGAGSRLTVL.

The CDR3 DNA sequence: TGTGCCAGCAGCAGGGACTCGTCGTTTGAGCAGTACTTC. The encoded protein is CASSRDSSFEQYF. This chain uses TRBV6-6 with TRBJ2-7; a possible D gene is TRBD2 (6 bases). Germline CDR1 MNHNY, CDR2 SVGAGI (reference sequence). V was cut by 6 bases and J by 7 bases, with 16 bases left in between. The CDR3 covers 13 residues.

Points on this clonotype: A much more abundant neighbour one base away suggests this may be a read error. In DNA form, the CDR3 reads TGTGCCAGCAGCTTAAGGAGGGGGATTAGTTCACCCCTCCACTTT. Protein: CASSLRRGISSPLHF. The chain has TRBV7-2 and TRBJ1-6; D might be TRBD1 (6 bases). Germline V CDR1 and CDR2: SGHTA, FQGNSA. The length of the CDR3 is 15 residues. The germline V and J ends were trimmed by 2 bases and 9 bases, with 14 bases remaining between them. The variable domain in full, completed from reference TRBV7-2 and TRBJ1-6, reads GAGVSQSPSNKVTEKGKDVELRCDPISGHTALYWYRQSLGQGLEFLIYFQGNSAPDKSGLPSDRFSAERTGGSVSTLTIQRTQQEDSAVYLCASSLRRGISSPLHFGNGTRLTVT.